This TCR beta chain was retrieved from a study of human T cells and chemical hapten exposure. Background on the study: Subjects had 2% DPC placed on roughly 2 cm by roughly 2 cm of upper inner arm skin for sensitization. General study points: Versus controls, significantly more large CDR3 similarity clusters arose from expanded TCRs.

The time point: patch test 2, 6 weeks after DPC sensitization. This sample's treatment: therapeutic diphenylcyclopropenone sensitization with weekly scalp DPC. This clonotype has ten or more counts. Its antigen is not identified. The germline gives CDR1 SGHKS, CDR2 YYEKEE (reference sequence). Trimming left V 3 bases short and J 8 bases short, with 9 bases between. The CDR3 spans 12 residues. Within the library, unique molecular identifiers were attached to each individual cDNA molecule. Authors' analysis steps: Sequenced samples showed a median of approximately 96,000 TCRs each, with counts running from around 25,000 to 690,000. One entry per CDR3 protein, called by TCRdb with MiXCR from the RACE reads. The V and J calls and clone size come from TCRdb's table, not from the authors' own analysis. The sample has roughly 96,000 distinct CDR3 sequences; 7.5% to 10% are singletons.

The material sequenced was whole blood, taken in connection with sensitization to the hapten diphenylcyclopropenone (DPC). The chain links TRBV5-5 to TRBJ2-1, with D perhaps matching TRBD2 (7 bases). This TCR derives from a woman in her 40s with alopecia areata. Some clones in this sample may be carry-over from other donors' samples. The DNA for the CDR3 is TGTGCCAGCAGCTGGGGGGGCCATGAGCAGTTCTTC. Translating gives CASSWGGHEQFF.